Listed below are T cell receptor beta chains from one sample, sequenced in a study of CD8 T cells in Susac syndrome. MiXCR, applied by TCRdb to the immunoSEQ multiplex PCR reads, yields one record per CDR3 protein. Of around 190,000 distinct CDR3 sequences detected, around 94% appear once; the ten largest clones hold 0.1% to 0.12%. Sequencing used CD4+ T cells from PBMCs. The receptors were gathered from a human donor with Susac syndrome. CDR3s include the opening cysteine and the closing phenylalanine or tryptophan. D genes are given only for firm matches. Only some rows state a clone size, as once, few, many or a class for expanded clones.

j_call clone_size v_call d_call cdr3_aa cdr3_nt
TRBJ2-7 once TRBV12-5 . CASGLSVGEQYF TGTGCTAGTGGTTTGTCGGTAGGCGAGCAGTACTTC
TRBJ1-6 . TRBV19 . CASSIRRGSSPLHF TGTGCCAGTAGTATAAGGAGGGGCAGTTCACCCCTCCACTTT
TRBJ2-7 . TRBV7-2 . CASSLEPGPLREQYF TGTGCCAGCAGCTTAGAACCAGGGCCCCTGAGGGAGCAGTACTTC
TRBJ1-1 . TRBV30 . CAWSGMAGPGAEAFF TGTGCCTGGAGTGGGATGGCAGGGCCCGGGGCTGAAGCTTTCTTT
TRBJ2-7 . TRBV30 TRBD1 CAWETGGYEQYF TGTGCCTGGGAGACAGGGGGGTACGAGCAGTACTTC
TRBJ2-3 . TRBV12-3/TRBV12-4 TRBD2 CASSLPGLAADTQYF TGTGCCAGCAGTTTACCAGGACTAGCGGCAGATACGCAGTATTTT
TRBJ2-5 . TRBV7-2 . CASSFRAGVETQYF TGTGCCAGCAGCTTCAGGGCAGGGGTAGAGACCCAGTACTTC
TRBJ1-1 . TRBV27 . CASSLRQANEAFF TGTGCCAGCAGTCTCCGACAGGCCAATGAAGCTTTCTTT
TRBJ2-3 . TRBV29-1 . CSVERRRSTDTQYF TGCAGCGTTGAAAGGCGTAGGAGCACAGATACGCAGTATTTT
TRBJ2-3 . TRBV20-1 TRBD2 CSASAPERGGYTDTQYF TGCAGTGCTAGCGCTCCCGAGCGGGGGGGGTACACAGATACGCAGTATTTT
TRBJ2-2 . TRBV3-1 . CASSQGTYWELFF TGTGCCAGCAGCCAAGGGACATATTGGGAGCTGTTTTTT
TRBJ1-1 . TRBV20-1 . CSARWGRATEAFF TGCAGTGCTAGATGGGGTAGGGCCACTGAAGCTTTCTTT
TRBJ1-2 . TRBV29-1 . CSVSRGDYGYTF TGCAGCGTTAGCAGGGGAGACTATGGCTACACCTTC
TRBJ2-7 . TRBV20-1 TRBD2 CSAAGTSVGYEQYF TGCAGTGCAGCCGGGACTAGCGTGGGATACGAGCAGTACTTC
TRBJ2-7 . TRBV5-1 TRBD2 CASSYRLADGDEQYF TGCGCCAGCAGCTACCGACTAGCGGACGGCGATGAGCAGTACTTC
TRBJ1-2 . TRBV29-1 . CSVGGRYDYGYTF TGCAGCGTTGGGGGCAGGTACGACTATGGCTACACCTTC
TRBJ2-2 . TRBV25-1 TRBD1 CASKGQTNTGELFF TGTGCCAGCAAGGGACAGACGAACACCGGGGAGCTGTTTTTT
TRBJ2-5 . TRBV4-1 . CASSQGRGVAETQYF TGCGCCAGCAGCCAAGGCAGGGGGGTGGCAGAGACCCAGTACTTC
TRBJ1-1 . TRBV5-6 . CASSPMEGLGAFF TGTGCCAGCAGCCCAATGGAGGGGTTAGGAGCTTTCTTT
TRBJ1-2 . TRBV29-1 . CSADPDSYYGYTF TGCAGCGCCGATCCCGACAGTTACTATGGCTACACCTTC
TRBJ1-2 . TRBV11-2 . CASSFQASTGYTF TGTGCCAGCAGCTTTCAGGCTTCAACTGGCTACACCTTC
TRBJ2-3 once TRBV7-2 . CASSLGWAGAARTDTQYF TGTGCCAGCAGCTTAGGGTGGGCGGGGGCCGCGCGCACAGATACGCAGTATTTT
TRBJ2-7 . TRBV10-3 . CAISESIYEQYF TGTGCCATCAGTGAGTCGATATACGAGCAGTACTTC
TRBJ1-1 . TRBV20-1 . CSANQYTEAFF TGCAGTGCAAACCAATACACTGAAGCTTTCTTT
TRBJ2-1 . TRBV12-3/TRBV12-4 TRBD2 CASRPWGSGGGNEQFF TGTGCCAGCAGACCTTGGGGTAGCGGGGGCGGGAATGAGCAGTTCTTC
TRBJ1-5 . TRBV6-2/TRBV6-3 . CASSYRNQPQHF TGTGCCAGCAGTTACCGGAATCAGCCCCAGCATTTT
TRBJ2-4 . TRBV20-1 . CSAPVTGAAKNIQYF TGCAGTGCTCCAGTCACCGGAGCAGCCAAAAACATTCAGTACTTC
TRBJ2-4 . TRBV5-1 . CASSSAGGKNIQYF TGCGCCAGCAGCTCGGCCGGGGGCAAAAACATTCAGTACTTC
TRBJ2-5 . TRBV7-2 . CASSRNAGSQETQYF TGTGCCAGCAGCCGGAATGCGGGATCCCAAGAGACCCAGTACTTC
TRBJ1-6 . TRBV21-1 . CASSNAGLRCNSPLHF TGTGCCAGCAGCAATGCAGGTCTAAGGTGTAATTCACCCCTCCACTTT
TRBJ2-3 . TRBV12-3/TRBV12-4 . CASSLFRDTQYF TGTGCCAGCAGTTTGTTTAGAGATACGCAGTATTTT
TRBJ1-5 . TRBV21-1 . CASSKVRGNQPQHF TGTGCCAGCAGCAAAGTAAGGGGCAATCAGCCCCAGCATTTT
TRBJ2-1 . TRBV9 . CASSGGYPPEFF TGTGCCAGCAGTGGAGGCTACCCACCCGAGTTCTTC
TRBJ2-7 . TRBV6-5 . CASSPPGQPTYEQYF TGTGCCAGCAGTCCCCCCGGACAGCCAACCTACGAGCAGTACTTC
TRBJ2-3 . TRBV2 . CASSDGRTDTQYF TGTGCCAGCAGTGATGGACGGACAGATACGCAGTATTTT
TRBJ2-5 . TRBV20-1 TRBD2 CSAPSGAPETQYF TGCAGTGCTCCTAGCGGGGCCCCAGAGACCCAGTACTTC
TRBJ2-3 . TRBV6-5 . CASSPDIARGAQYF TGTGCCAGCAGCCCCGACATCGCCAGGGGCGCGCAGTATTTT
TRBJ1-1 . TRBV18 . CASSPSGPEAFF TGTGCCAGCTCACCGTCAGGACCTGAAGCTTTCTTT
TRBJ1-2 . TRBV5-4 TRBD1 CASSPDRVYNYGYTF TGTGCCAGCAGCCCGGACAGGGTGTATAACTATGGCTACACCTTC
TRBJ1-2 . TRBV29-1 TRBD1 CSARQGVNYGYTF TGCAGCGCCCGACAGGGAGTTAACTATGGCTACACCTTC
TRBJ2-5 . TRBV27 . CASSSPSEGGEETQYF TGTGCCAGCAGTTCCCCGAGCGAGGGCGGAGAAGAGACCCAGTACTTC
TRBJ2-6 . TRBV11-2 TRBD1 CASSLRGQGVAGANVLTF TGTGCCAGCAGCTTAAGGGGACAGGGGGTTGCTGGGGCCAACGTCCTGACTTTC
TRBJ2-7 . TRBV3-1 . CASSRGTSLLSEQYF TGTGCCAGCAGCCGCGGGACTTCTTTGCTAAGCGAGCAGTACTTC
TRBJ1-1 . TRBV2 TRBD1 CASSELKGQGTLNTEAFF TGTGCCAGCAGTGAATTAAAGGGACAGGGGACTTTGAACACTGAAGCTTTCTTT
TRBJ1-3 . TRBV5-4 . CASSFGADSGNTIYF TGTGCCAGCAGCTTTGGGGCGGACTCTGGAAACACCATATATTTT
TRBJ1-4 once TRBV9 . CASSSAVGEKLFF TGTGCCAGCAGCAGCGCCGTCGGAGAAAAACTGTTTTTT
TRBJ2-7 . TRBV7-3 TRBD2 CASSLRGGGEYEQYF TGTGCCAGCAGCCTCCGTGGCGGGGGAGAATACGAGCAGTACTTC
TRBJ1-5 . TRBV20-1 . CSAVDRQTNQPQHF TGCAGTGCTGTAGACCGACAGACTAATCAGCCCCAGCATTTT
TRBJ1-2 . TRBV20-1 . CSARDLNYGYTF TGCAGTGCTAGGGACCTTAACTATGGCTACACCTTC
TRBJ1-1 . TRBV7-7 . CASSLVLNTEAFF TGTGCCAGCAGCTTAGTGCTGAACACTGAAGCTTTCTTT
TRBJ2-7 . TRBV2 TRBD2 CASRRLAGSYEQYF TGTGCCAGCAGACGACTAGCGGGCTCCTACGAGCAGTACTTC
TRBJ1-4 . TRBV29-1 . CSVGGDTNEKLFF TGCAGCGTTGGGGGGGATACTAATGAAAAACTGTTTTTT
TRBJ2-3 . TRBV4-2 TRBD2 CASSPSSGGTDTQYF TGTGCCAGCAGCCCTTCTAGCGGGGGCACAGATACGCAGTATTTT
TRBJ2-7 . TRBV6-2/TRBV6-3 . CASSWGRYYEQYF TGTGCCAGCAGCTGGGGACGGTACTACGAGCAGTACTTC
TRBJ1-6 . TRBV27 . CASSFSSYNSPLHF TGTGCCAGCAGTTTTAGCTCCTATAATTCACCCCTCCACTTT
TRBJ2-6 . TRBV6-2/TRBV6-3 . CASSYGPTGANVLTF TGTGCCAGCAGTTACGGGCCAACGGGGGCCAACGTCCTGACTTTC
TRBJ2-3 . TRBV6-6 . CASSYPQADTQYF TGTGCCAGCAGTTACCCCCAGGCAGATACGCAGTATTTT